This TCR beta chain was captured in a study of blood T cell repertoires in COVID-19. Study background: T cells, B-cell-depleted T cells, or PBMCs supplied cDNA or gDNA.

Trimming stripped 0 bases from V and 0 bases from J, with 8 bases between. The CDR3 is made up of 15 amino acids. CDR1 SGDLS and CDR2 YYNGEE come from the germline V gene. Clones were sequenced by immunoSEQ multiplex PCR, and TCRdb holds only the in-frame ones, with some missing. The data hold 390,000 or so clones, with around 87% observed a single time. Sequencing input: PBMCs or T cells enriched from blood (not recorded which). The J gene is TRBJ2-3, the V gene TRBV9; D ambiguous. This receptor was obtained from a man between 18 and 29 years old who had recovered from COVID-19. The CDR3 DNA sequence: TGTGCCAGCAGCGTAGAAAGCGCTAGCACAGATACGCAGTATTTT. This codes for CASSVESASTDTQYF.